Listed below are T cell receptor beta chains from one sample, sequenced in a study of blood T cell repertoires in COVID-19. Clones were read by immunoSEQ multiplex PCR, and TCRdb kept only the in-frame ones, dropping some. The repertoire includes 35,000 to 50,000 clones, more than 70% of them detected once, and roughly 3.6% sits in the top ten. What was sequenced was peripheral blood. These receptors were obtained from a human donor in a cohort sampled during active COVID-19. Both conserved end residues are part of each CDR3. The D gene is left open where the match is weak. Size is stated for part of the rows, as once, few or many counts, or as a class when the clone is expanded.

j_call: TRBJ2-7
clone_size: few
v_call: TRBV5-1
d_call: TRBD1
cdr3_nt: TGCGCCAGCAGCTTGGAGCCTGGGGGACAGGGGGGTTCCTACGAGCAGTACTTC
cdr3_aa: CASSLEPGGQGGSYEQYF

j_call: TRBJ2-3
clone_size: -
v_call: TRBV7-2
d_call: -
cdr3_nt: TGTGCCAGCAGCTTAGTTATGGGGGCCCTCAGAGATACGCAGTATTTT
cdr3_aa: CASSLVMGALRDTQYF

j_call: TRBJ2-3
clone_size: few
v_call: TRBV6-6
d_call: -
cdr3_nt: TGTGCCAGCAGTTTATACCAGGGGTCAGTGACAGATACGCAGTATTTT
cdr3_aa: CASSLYQGSVTDTQYF

j_call: TRBJ2-1
clone_size: -
v_call: TRBV7-9
d_call: -
cdr3_nt: TGTGCCAGCAGCCGAATCCCACTAGCAGAAACCTACAATGAGCAGTTCTTC
cdr3_aa: CASSRIPLAETYNEQFF

j_call: TRBJ1-1
clone_size: -
v_call: TRBV7-3
d_call: -
cdr3_nt: TGTGCCAGCAGCTTAATGGAGGTCGGGAACGCTGAAGCTTTCTTT
cdr3_aa: CASSLMEVGNAEAFF

j_call: TRBJ2-3
clone_size: -
v_call: TRBV6-2/TRBV6-3
d_call: -
cdr3_nt: TGTGCCAGCAGCCGGACAGCTAGCACAGATACGCAGTATTTT
cdr3_aa: CASSRTASTDTQYF

j_call: TRBJ1-1
clone_size: few
v_call: TRBV2
d_call: -
cdr3_nt: TGTGCCAGCAGTGTGGAGGGGAACACTGAAGCTTTCTTT
cdr3_aa: CASSVEGNTEAFF

j_call: TRBJ1-2
clone_size: -
v_call: TRBV28
d_call: TRBD1
cdr3_nt: TGTGCCAGCAGACCACCACCCGACAGGGGGCGGGGCTACACCTTC
cdr3_aa: CASRPPPDRGRGYTF

j_call: TRBJ1-5
clone_size: -
v_call: TRBV2
d_call: TRBD1
cdr3_nt: TGTGCCAGCAATTCACAGGGGACCAATCAGCCCCAGCATTTT
cdr3_aa: CASNSQGTNQPQHF

j_call: TRBJ2-6
clone_size: -
v_call: TRBV18
d_call: TRBD2
cdr3_nt: TGTGCCAGCTCACCTTCACTAGCGGGAGAGCCTGGGGCCAACGTCCTGACTTTC
cdr3_aa: CASSPSLAGEPGANVLTF

j_call: TRBJ1-6
clone_size: -
v_call: TRBV6-2/TRBV6-3
d_call: TRBD1
cdr3_nt: TGTGCCAGCAGTAGACAGGGTGAGAACTCACCCCTCCACTTT
cdr3_aa: CASSRQGENSPLHF

j_call: TRBJ2-5
clone_size: -
v_call: TRBV4-2
d_call: -
cdr3_nt: TGTGCCAGCAGCCAACGGACAGCCGAAGAGACCCAGTACTTC
cdr3_aa: CASSQRTAEETQYF

j_call: TRBJ2-3
clone_size: -
v_call: TRBV28
d_call: -
cdr3_nt: TGTGCCAGCAGTCGACAGAAGGACACAGATACGCAGTATTTT
cdr3_aa: CASSRQKDTDTQYF

j_call: TRBJ2-3
clone_size: -
v_call: TRBV4-2
d_call: TRBD2
cdr3_nt: TGTGCCAGCAGCCTACGACTAGCGGGAGGCTCTAGCACAGATACGCAGTATTTT
cdr3_aa: CASSLRLAGGSSTDTQYF

j_call: TRBJ2-3
clone_size: -
v_call: TRBV5-1
d_call: TRBD2
cdr3_nt: TGCGCCAGCAGCTTGGTAAATAGCGGGACAGATACGCAGTATTTT
cdr3_aa: CASSLVNSGTDTQYF

j_call: TRBJ2-7
clone_size: -
v_call: TRBV5-6
d_call: -
cdr3_nt: TGTGCCAGCAGCTTGGGCCAGGGAGGGGGCGAGCAGTACTTC
cdr3_aa: CASSLGQGGGEQYF

j_call: TRBJ2-7
clone_size: -
v_call: TRBV4-2
d_call: TRBD2
cdr3_nt: TGTGCCAGCAGCCAAGATGTAGTGATAGCGGGGGTCTACGAGCAGTACTTC
cdr3_aa: CASSQDVVIAGVYEQYF

j_call: TRBJ1-6
clone_size: -
v_call: TRBV6-5
d_call: -
cdr3_nt: TGTGCCACGTCGTCAGGGCCCTATAATTCACCCCTCCACTTT
cdr3_aa: CATSSGPYNSPLHF

j_call: TRBJ2-5
clone_size: -
v_call: TRBV5-1
d_call: TRBD1
cdr3_nt: TGCGCCAGCAGCTTGAGGGGGCTGGAAGAGACCCAGTACTTC
cdr3_aa: CASSLRGLEETQYF